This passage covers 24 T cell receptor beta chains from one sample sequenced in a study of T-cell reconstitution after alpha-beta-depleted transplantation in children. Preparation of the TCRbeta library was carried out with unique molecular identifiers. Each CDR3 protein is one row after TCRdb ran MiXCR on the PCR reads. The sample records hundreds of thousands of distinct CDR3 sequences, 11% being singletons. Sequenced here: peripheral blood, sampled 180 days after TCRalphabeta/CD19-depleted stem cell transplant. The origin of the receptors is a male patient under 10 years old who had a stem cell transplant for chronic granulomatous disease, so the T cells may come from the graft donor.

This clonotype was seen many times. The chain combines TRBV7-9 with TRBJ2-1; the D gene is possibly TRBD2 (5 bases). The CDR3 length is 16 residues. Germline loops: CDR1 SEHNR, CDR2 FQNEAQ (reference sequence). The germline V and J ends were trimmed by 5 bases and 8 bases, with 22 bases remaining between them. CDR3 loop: CASSPGTWKRGYEQFF. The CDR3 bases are TGTGCCAGCAGCCCCGGCACGTGGAAACGGGGTTATGAGCAGTTCTTC.

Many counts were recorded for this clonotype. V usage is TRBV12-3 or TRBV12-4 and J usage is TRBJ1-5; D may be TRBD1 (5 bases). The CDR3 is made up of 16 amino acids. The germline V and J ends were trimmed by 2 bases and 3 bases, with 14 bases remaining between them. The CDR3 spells CASSLSGRGTNQPQHF. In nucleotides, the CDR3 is TGTGCCAGCAGTTTATCGGGGCGCGGAACCAATCAGCCCCAGCATTTT.

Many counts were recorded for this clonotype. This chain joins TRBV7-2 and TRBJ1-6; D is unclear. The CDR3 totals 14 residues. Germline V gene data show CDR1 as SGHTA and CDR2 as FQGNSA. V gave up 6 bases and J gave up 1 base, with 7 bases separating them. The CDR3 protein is CASSRGSYNSPLHF. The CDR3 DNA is TGTGCCAGCAGTCGCGGATCCTATAATTCACCCCTCCACTTT.

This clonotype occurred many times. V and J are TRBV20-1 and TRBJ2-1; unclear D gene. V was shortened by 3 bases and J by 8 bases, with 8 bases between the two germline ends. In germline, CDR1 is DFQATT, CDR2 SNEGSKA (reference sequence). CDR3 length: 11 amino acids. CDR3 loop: CSARAHHEQFF. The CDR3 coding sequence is TGCAGTGCTAGGGCCCACCATGAGCAGTTCTTC.

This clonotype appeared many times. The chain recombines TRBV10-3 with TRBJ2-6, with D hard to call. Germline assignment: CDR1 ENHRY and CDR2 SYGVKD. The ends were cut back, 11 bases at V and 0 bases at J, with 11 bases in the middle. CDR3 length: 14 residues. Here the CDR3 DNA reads TGTGCCCTTTCCCCAGGCTCTGGGGCCAACGTCCTGACTTTC. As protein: CALSPGSGANVLTF.

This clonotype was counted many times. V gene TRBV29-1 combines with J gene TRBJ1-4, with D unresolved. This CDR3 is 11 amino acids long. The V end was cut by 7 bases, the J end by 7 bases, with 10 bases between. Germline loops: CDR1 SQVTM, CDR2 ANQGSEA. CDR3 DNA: TGCAGCGCCGTACGGGTTGAAAAACTGTTTTTT. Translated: CSAVRVEKLFF.

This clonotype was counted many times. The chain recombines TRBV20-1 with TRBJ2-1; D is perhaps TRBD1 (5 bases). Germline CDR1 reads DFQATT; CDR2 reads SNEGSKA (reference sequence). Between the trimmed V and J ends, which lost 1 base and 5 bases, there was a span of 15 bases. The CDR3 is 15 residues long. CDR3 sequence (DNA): TGCAGTGCTAGAGCGTTGTTGACAGCTAACAATGAGCAGTTCTTC. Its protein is CSARALLTANNEQFF.

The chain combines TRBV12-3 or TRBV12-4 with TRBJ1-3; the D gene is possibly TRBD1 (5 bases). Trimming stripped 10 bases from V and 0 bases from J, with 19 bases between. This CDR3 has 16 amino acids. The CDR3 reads CATLGGSSSSGNTIYF. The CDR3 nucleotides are TGTGCCACCCTCGGGGGAAGTTCTAGCTCTGGAAACACCATATATTTT.

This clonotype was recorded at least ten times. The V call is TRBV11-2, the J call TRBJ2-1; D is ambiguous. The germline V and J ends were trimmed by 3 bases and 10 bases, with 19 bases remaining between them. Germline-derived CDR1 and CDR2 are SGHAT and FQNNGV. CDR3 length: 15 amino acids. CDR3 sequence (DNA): TGTGCCAGCAGCTTGGAAGGAACATTCCCCCAAGAGCAGTTCTTC. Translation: CASSLEGTFPQEQFF.

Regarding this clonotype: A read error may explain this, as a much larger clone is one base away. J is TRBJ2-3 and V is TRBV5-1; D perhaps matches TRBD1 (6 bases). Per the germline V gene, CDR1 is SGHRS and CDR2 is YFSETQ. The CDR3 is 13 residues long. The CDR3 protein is CAGSPTGTDTQYF. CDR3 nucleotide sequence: TGCGCCGGCAGTCCTACAGGGACAGATACGCAGTATTTT.

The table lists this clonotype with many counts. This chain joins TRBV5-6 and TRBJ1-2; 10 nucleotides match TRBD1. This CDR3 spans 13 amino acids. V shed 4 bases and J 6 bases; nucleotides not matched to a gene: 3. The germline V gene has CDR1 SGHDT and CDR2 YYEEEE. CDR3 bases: TGTGCCAGCAGCATGACAGGGGGCCATGGCTACACCTTC. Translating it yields CASSMTGGHGYTF.

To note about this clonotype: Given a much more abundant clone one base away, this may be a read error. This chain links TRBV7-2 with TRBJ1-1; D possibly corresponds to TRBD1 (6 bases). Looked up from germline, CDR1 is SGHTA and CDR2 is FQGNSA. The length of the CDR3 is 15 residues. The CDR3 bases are TGTGCCAGCAGCTTAGCTACAGGGATGAACGCTGAAGCTTTCTTT. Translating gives CASSLATGMNAEAFF.

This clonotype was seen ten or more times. CDR3 bases: TGTGCCAGCAGTTTAAGGGGACTAGCGGGGGCCTACAATGAGCAGTTCTTC. The encoded protein is CASSLRGLAGAYNEQFF. This chain links TRBV12-3 or TRBV12-4 with TRBJ2-1; 14 nucleotides agree with TRBD2. This CDR3 has 17 residues. Trimming at V came to 2 bases and at J to 2 bases, leaving 2 bases not matched to a gene.

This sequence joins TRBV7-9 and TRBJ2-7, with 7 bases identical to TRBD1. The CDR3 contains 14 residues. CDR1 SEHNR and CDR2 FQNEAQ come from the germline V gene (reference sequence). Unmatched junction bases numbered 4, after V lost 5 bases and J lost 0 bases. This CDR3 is CASSQRQGSYEQYF. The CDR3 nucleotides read TGTGCCAGCAGCCAGCGACAGGGCTCCTACGAGCAGTACTTC.

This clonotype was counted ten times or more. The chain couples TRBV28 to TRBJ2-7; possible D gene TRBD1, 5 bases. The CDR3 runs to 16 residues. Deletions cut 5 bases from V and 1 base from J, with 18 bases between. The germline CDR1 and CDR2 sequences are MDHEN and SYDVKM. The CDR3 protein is CASSPFRDPLSYEQYF. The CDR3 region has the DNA TGTGCCAGCAGTCCATTCAGGGATCCCTTATCCTACGAGCAGTACTTC. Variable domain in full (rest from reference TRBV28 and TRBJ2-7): DVKVTQSSRYLVKRTGEKVFLECVQDMDHENMFWYRQDPGLGLRLIYFSYDVKMKEKGDIPEGYSVSREKKERFSLILESASTNQTSMYLCASSPFRDPLSYEQYFGPGTRLTVT.

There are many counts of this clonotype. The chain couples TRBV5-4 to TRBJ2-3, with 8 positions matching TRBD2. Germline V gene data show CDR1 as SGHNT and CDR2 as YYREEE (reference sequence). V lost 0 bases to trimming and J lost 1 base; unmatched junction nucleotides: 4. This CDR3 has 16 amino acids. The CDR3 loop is CASSLGSGGGTDTQYF. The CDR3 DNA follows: TGTGCCAGCAGCTTGGGGTCGGGAGGGGGCACAGATACGCAGTATTTT.

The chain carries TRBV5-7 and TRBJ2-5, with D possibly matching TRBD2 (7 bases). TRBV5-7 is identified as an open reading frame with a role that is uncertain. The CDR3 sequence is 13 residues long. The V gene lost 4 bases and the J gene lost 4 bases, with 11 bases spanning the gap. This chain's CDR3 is CASSPGGPETQYF. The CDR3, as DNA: TGTGCCAGCAGCCCCGGGGGGCCAGAGACCCAGTACTTC.

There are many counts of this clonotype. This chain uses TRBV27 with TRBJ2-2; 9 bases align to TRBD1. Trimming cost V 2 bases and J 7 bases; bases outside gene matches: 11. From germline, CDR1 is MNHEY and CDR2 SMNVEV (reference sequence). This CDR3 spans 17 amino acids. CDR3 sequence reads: CASSLSLPGQGGGELFF. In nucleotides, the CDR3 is TGTGCCAGCAGTTTAAGCCTTCCGGGACAGGGAGGCGGGGAGCTGTTTTTT.

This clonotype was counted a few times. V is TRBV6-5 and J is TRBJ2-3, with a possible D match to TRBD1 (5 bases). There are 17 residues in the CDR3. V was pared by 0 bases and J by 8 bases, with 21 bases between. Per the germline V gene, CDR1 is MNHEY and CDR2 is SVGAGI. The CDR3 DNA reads TGTGCCAGCAGTTACTCAAACAGGCCCTTTGCGTCGGGTACGCAGTATTTT. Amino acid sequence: CASSYSNRPFASGTQYF.

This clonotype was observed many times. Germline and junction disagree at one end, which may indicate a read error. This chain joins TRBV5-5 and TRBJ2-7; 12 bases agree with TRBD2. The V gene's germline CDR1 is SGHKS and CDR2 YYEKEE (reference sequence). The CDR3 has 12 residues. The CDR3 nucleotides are TGTGCCAGCAGCTGGGGACTAGCGGGTCTTGACTTC. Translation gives CASSWGLAGLDF.

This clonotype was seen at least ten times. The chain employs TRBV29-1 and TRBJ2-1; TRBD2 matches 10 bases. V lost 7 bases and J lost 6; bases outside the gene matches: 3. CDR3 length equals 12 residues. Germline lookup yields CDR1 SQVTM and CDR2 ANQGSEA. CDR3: CSGRTSGNEQFF. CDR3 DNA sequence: TGCAGCGGGAGGACTAGCGGCAATGAGCAGTTCTTC.

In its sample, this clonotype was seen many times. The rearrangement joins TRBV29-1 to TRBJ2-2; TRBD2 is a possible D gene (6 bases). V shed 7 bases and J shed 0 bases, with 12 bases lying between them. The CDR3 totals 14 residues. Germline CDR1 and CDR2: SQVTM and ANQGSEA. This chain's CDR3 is CSGGRESNTGELFF. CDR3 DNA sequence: TGCAGCGGGGGACGGGAGTCGAACACCGGGGAGCTGTTTTTT.

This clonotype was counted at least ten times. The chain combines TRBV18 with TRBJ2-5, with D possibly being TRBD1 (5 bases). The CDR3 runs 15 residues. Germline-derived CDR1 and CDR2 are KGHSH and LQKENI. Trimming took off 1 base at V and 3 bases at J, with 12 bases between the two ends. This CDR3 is CASSPRQGREETQYF. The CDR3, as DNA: TGTGCCAGCTCACCACGGCAGGGAAGGGAAGAGACCCAGTACTTC.

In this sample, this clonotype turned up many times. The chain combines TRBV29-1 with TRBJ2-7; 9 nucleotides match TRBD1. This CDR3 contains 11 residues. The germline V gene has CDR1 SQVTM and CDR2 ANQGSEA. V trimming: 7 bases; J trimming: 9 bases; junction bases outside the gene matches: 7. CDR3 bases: TGCAGCGGGGGGACAGGGAGATGGCAGTACTTC. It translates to CSGGTGRWQYF.